This T cell receptor beta chain was identified in a study of response to subunit inactivated influenza vaccine. Whole-study findings and limits: Few new T cells, the authors suggested, are recruited by each seasonal influenza vaccination.

In the case of this clonotype: No antigen is known for it.

CDR3 size: 16 residues. V gave up 0 bases and J gave up 8 bases; unmatched junction bases: 7. Germline V gene data show CDR1 as LGHDT and CDR2 as YNNKEL (reference sequence). In TCRdb, the RT-PCR reads were re-called with MiXCR into one record per CDR3 protein. This sample has roughly 650,000 distinct CDR3 sequences, with 12% to 15% found just once. Sequenced material: PBMCs from blood, taken around 14 days before vaccination. The chain carries TRBV3-1 and TRBJ2-3; TRBD2 matches 11 bases. The TCR was taken from a man aged 45-60 years who received an inactivated influenza vaccine. The CDR3 coding sequence is TGTGCCAGCAGCCAAGATCTAGCGGGGGGAGCTGGTACGCAGTATTTT. This gives the protein CASSQDLAGGAGTQYF.